The 13 T cell receptor beta chains below come from one sample, sequenced in a study of control samples from healthy donors and cancer patients. The assay was immunoSEQ multiplex PCR, and TCRdb's table has in-frame clones only and misses some. This repertoire shows some 120,000 clones, under 95% found once; its top ten account for 1.7%. Material: PBMCs. Receptor source: a man aged 45-65 years with head and neck cancer.

This chain links TRBV7-2 with TRBJ1-5; D perhaps matches TRBD1 (6 bases). The CDR3 spans 15 residues. The V gene's germline CDR1 is SGHTA and CDR2 FQGNSA. V was trimmed by 5 bases and J by 5 bases, leaving 16 bases between them. CDR3 sequence: CASSLDGGLYQPQHF. The CDR3 DNA follows: TGTGCCAGCAGCCTCGATGGGGGGCTGTATCAGCCCCAGCATTTT.

CDR3 residues: CASSLQGIITDTQYF. The CDR3, as DNA: TGTGCCAGCAGCTTACAGGGGATCATCACAGATACGCAGTATTTT. The rearrangement uses TRBV7-2 and TRBJ2-3, with D tentatively TRBD1 (6 bases). Germline CDR1 reads SGHTA; CDR2 reads FQGNSA. V was cut by 2 bases and J by 2 bases, with 11 bases left in between. The CDR3 runs 15 residues.

This chain connects TRBV5-8 to TRBJ2-7; D gene ambiguous. V was cut by 4 bases and J by 7 bases, with 12 bases left in between. The germline V gene encodes CDR1 SGHTS and CDR2 YDEGEE. CDR3 length: 12 residues. CDR3 bases: TGTGCCAGCAGCCTCGGGTCGGAAGAGCAGTACTTC. The encoded protein is CASSLGSEEQYF.

CDR3 nucleotides: TGCGCCAGCAGTCAGACCCCGGCCGGGACAGGCCCCTACGAGCAGTACTTC. It specifies CASSQTPAGTGPYEQYF. This chain links TRBV23-1 with TRBJ2-7; 8 bases are shared with TRBD1. TRBV23-1 is identified as an open reading frame with a role that is uncertain. V lost 3 bases to trimming and J lost 2 bases; unmatched junction nucleotides: 12. The CDR3 consists of 17 residues.

V gene TRBV9 combines with J gene TRBJ2-2; no firm D call. The CDR3 sequence is 16 residues long. Per germline, CDR1 SGDLS and CDR2 YYNGEE. V was pared by 4 bases and J by 7 bases, with 20 bases between. The CDR3 bases are TGTGCCAGCAGCCCCCGCTGGTTAAGTCCCGGCGGGGAGCTGTTTTTT. Protein sequence: CASSPRWLSPGGELFF.

CDR3 protein: CASSILSAGGQETQYF. CDR3 nucleotide sequence: TGTGCCAGTAGTATCCTCTCTGCCGGCGGCCAAGAGACCCAGTACTTC. The V and J genes are TRBV19 and TRBJ2-5; D gene uncertain. V shed 3 bases and J shed 1 base, with 15 bases lying between them. The germline V gene encodes CDR1 LNHDA and CDR2 SQIVND (reference sequence). The CDR3 is 16 amino acids.

Points on this clone: Its ends do not fully match the called genes, so a read error is possible. The rearrangement uses TRBV4-2 and TRBJ2-3; the D call may be TRBD1 or TRBD2 (6 bases each). The CDR3 sequence is 15 residues long. Germline values: CDR1 LGHNA, CDR2 YNFKEQ. CDR3 region: CASNQASGGPDTQYF. For the CDR3, the DNA is TGTGCCAGCAACCAAGCGTCCGGGGGCCCAGATACGCAGTATTTT.

The chain has TRBV2 and TRBJ2-2; D is ambiguous. V was cut by 6 bases and J by 5 bases, with 19 bases left in between. The CDR3 is made up of 16 amino acids. Per the germline V gene, CDR1 is SNHLY and CDR2 is FYNNEI. The CDR3 nucleotides are TGTGCCAGCAGAGTTGAGGCGACATTGAGGACCGGGGAGCTGTTTTTT. Encoded protein: CASRVEATLRTGELFF.

J is TRBJ2-7 and V is TRBV29-1; D is unresolved. CDR1 is SQVTM, CDR2 ANQGSEA, per germline. V was trimmed by 4 bases and J by 1 base, leaving 11 bases between them. The CDR3 is 13 residues long. The CDR3 loop reads CSVAYRTSYEQYF. The CDR3 DNA sequence: TGCAGCGTTGCGTACCGGACGTCCTACGAGCAGTACTTC.

This clone is deemed medium-sized. The chain couples TRBV28 to TRBJ1-2, with 8 bases lining up with TRBD1. Germline V gene data show CDR1 as MDHEN and CDR2 as SYDVKM. The V and J ends lost 2 bases and 4 bases, in that order; junction bases with no gene match: 6. The CDR3 runs to 15 residues. CDR3 residues: CASSLPRGLSYGYTF. CDR3 DNA sequence: TGTGCCAGCAGTTTACCCAGGGGGCTAAGCTATGGCTACACCTTC.

This clone was observed a single time. The rearrangement joins TRBV28 to TRBJ2-1; 9 bases are a match to TRBD1. This CDR3 has 15 amino acids. Germline trimming cut 6 bases from V and 2 bases from J; bases unmatched to any gene: 5. The germline gives CDR1 MDHEN, CDR2 SYDVKM. CDR3: CASRTGGQAYNEQFF. In DNA form, the CDR3 reads TGTGCCAGCAGAACAGGGGGCCAAGCCTACAATGAGCAGTTCTTC.

This rearrangement joins TRBV7-2 to TRBJ2-3; D remains unclear. This CDR3 spans 13 amino acids. Trimming cost V 6 bases and J 2 bases, with 9 bases left between them. CDR1 and CDR2 (germline): SGHTA, FQGNSA. The CDR3 DNA reads TGTGCCAGCAGGGGTCCGGCCACAGATACGCAGTATTTT. Translated, it gives CASRGPATDTQYF.

The rearrangement uses TRBV7-2 and TRBJ1-1, with D perhaps TRBD1 (5 bases). CDR1 and CDR2 from the germline V gene are SGHTA and FQGNSA. The V end was cut by 5 bases, the J end by 1 base, with 11 bases between. The length of the CDR3 is 14 residues. CDR3 nucleotides: TGTGCCAGCAGCCCCCGGGGCAAGAACACTGAAGCTTTCTTT. Translating gives CASSPRGKNTEAFF.